This note documents a single T cell receptor (beta chain) sequence. In this sample, this clonotype turned up many times. This receptor's antigen is unknown. No clone much larger than this one lies a single base away; base qualities are absent. CDR1 and CDR2 (ENHRY, SYGVKD) derive from the germline V gene. Trimmed from V: 3 bases; trimmed from J: 7 bases; junction bases lacking a gene match: 7. Measured from the cysteine to the phenylalanine, the CDR3 is 16 residues long. The DNA shown is the 48-base CDR3, in frame from base 1. This entry is derived from a study of T cell repertoires in cytomegalovirus infection (dated by TCRdb to the late 2010s). In the study overall: The HLA type of each donor mattered for the analysis, because public TCR beta signatures pointed to carriage of CMV infection along with the matching HLA type. Summary of the overall study and its limitations: Carriers of CMV infection plus the relevant HLA type were discriminated by the cumulative frequency of public TCR beta family members in the study cohort and in an independent approximately 340-donor cohort. The ex vivo response was dominated by HLA-C-restricted CMV-specific TCR beta clonotypes, which also provided the single most frequent clonotype in two of eight donors.

Sequencing instrument: Illumina HiSeq 1500. TCRdb reanalyzed the raw reads on its own, using fastp at Q25 for trimming and MiXCR for clone calling, and kept in-frame beta chains. CDR3 protein duplicates are merged, each entry listing the most common genes and DNA. The sample yields approximately 500,000 distinct CDR3 sequences; about 15% were counted once. The leading ten clones occupy roughly a quarter of the sample. The chain is encoded by TRBV10-3 joined to TRBJ2-1, with 12 bases in between that match TRBD2. The sequencing input was CD8+ T cells from PBMCs. The sequence was obtained from a human donor in good health (CMV status not recorded). Some clones in this sample may be carry-over from other donors' samples. The CDR3 protein: CAISDKSSGRVNEQFF. The sequenced DNA is TGTGCCATCAGTGATAAGTCTAGCGGGAGGGTAAATGAGCAGTTCTTC.